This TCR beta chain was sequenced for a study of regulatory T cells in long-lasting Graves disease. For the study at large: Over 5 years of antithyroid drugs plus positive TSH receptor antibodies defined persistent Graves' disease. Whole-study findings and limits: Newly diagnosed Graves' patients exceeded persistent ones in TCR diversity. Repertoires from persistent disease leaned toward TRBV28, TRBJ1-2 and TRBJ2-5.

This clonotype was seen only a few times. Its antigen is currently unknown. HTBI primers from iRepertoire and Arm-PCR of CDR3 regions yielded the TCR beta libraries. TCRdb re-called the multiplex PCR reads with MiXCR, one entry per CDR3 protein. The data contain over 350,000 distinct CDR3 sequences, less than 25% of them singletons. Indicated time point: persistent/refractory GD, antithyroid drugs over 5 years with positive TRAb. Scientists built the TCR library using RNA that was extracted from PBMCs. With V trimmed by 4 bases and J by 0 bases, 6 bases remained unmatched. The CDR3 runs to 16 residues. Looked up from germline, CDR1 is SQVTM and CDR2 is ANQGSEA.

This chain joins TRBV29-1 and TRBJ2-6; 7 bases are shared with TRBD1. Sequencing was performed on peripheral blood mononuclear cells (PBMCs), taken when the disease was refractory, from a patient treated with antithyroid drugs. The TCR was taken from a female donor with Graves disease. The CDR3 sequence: CSVGWDSLSGANVLTF. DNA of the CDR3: TGCAGCGTTGGGTGGGACAGCCTCTCTGGGGCCAACGTCCTGACTTTC.